This T cell receptor beta chain is drawn from a study of cytomegalovirus exposure and HLA in healthy donors. Only in-frame clones appear in the TCRdb table, and some are missing; sequencing was by immunoSEQ multiplex PCR. The sample yields about 200,000 clones, 70% to 90% seen once. The CDR3 contains 13 residues. CDR1 and CDR2 (germline): ENHRY, SYGVKD. The ends were cut back, 3 bases at V and 5 bases at J, with 10 bases in the middle. V and J are TRBV10-3 and TRBJ1-1, with a weak D call TRBD1 (5 bases). This receptor was taken from a woman younger than 35 in good health and CMV-seronegative. Sequencing was carried out using PBMCs. In DNA, the CDR3 is TGTGCCATCAGTGAAGGGGAGAGTACTGAAGCTTTCTTT. Translating it yields CAISEGESTEAFF.